Below are 14 T cell receptor beta chains sequenced from a single sample in a study of OX40 agonist ivuxolimab in advanced cancers. Method: immunoSEQ multiplex PCR; TCRdb's copy keeps in-frame clones and lacks some. The sample lists about 82,000 clones; 80% to 95% were seen once. Source: CD4+ or CD8+ T cells sorted from blood, taken in a trial of the OX40 agonist ivuxolimab. The receptors originated from an adult with an advanced solid tumor such as melanoma, head and neck, liver or kidney cancer.

The genes are TRBV6-5 and TRBJ1-6, with D possibly matching TRBD1 (5 bases). Germline V gene data show CDR1 as MNHEY and CDR2 as SVGAGI. There are 14 residues in the CDR3. The ends were cut back, 7 bases at V and 10 bases at J, with 17 bases in the middle. The CDR3 DNA is TGTGCCAGCAAGCCCCAGGGTTTATACTCACCCCTCCACTTT. This translates into CASKPQGLYSPLHF.

This chain links TRBV9 with TRBJ2-7, with D perhaps assigned TRBD1 or TRBD2 (5 bases each). Trimming left V 3 bases short and J 2 bases short, with 12 bases between. The CDR3 is 14 residues long. The germline CDR1 and CDR2 sequences are SGDLS and YYNGEE. The CDR3 nucleotides are TGTGCCAGCAGCGACCGGGACGGTCCCTACGAGCAGTACTTC. Translated: CASSDRDGPYEQYF.

In regard to this clone: Compared with germline, one end of the junction differs, possibly owing to a read error. This rearrangement joins TRBV7-7 to TRBJ2-1; no firm D call. The CDR3 runs 13 residues. CDR1 and CDR2 (germline): SSHAT, FNYEAQ (reference sequence). CDR3 residues: CASSLDLYNEQFF. CDR3 in DNA: TGTGCTAGCAGCCTGGACCTATACAATGAGCAGTTCTTC.

V gene TRBV6-4 combines with J gene TRBJ2-6; unclear D gene. The V gene lost 7 bases and the J gene lost 0 bases, with 7 bases spanning the gap. The CDR3 has 14 amino acids. CDR1 is MRHNA and CDR2 is SNTAGT in the germline V gene. The CDR3 region is CASILCSGANVLTF. The CDR3 DNA follows: TGTGCCAGCATCCTTTGCTCTGGGGCCAACGTCCTGACTTTC.

The V gene is TRBV7-3, the J gene TRBJ2-1; D could derive from TRBD1 or TRBD2 (6 bases each). From germline, CDR1 is SGHTA and CDR2 FQGTGA. CDR3 length equals 15 residues. The ends were cut back, 5 bases at V and 5 bases at J, with 16 bases in the middle. CDR3 loop: CASSPIGGRNNEQFF. Written as DNA, the CDR3 is TGTGCCAGCAGCCCAATAGGGGGGCGGAACAATGAGCAGTTCTTC. Together with reference TRBV7-3 and TRBJ2-1, the CDR3 gives the full variable domain: GAGVSQTPSNKVTEKGKYVELRCDPISGHTALYWYRQSLGQGPEFLIYFQGTGAADDSGLPNDRFFAVRPEGSVSTLKIQRTERGDSAVYLCASSPIGGRNNEQFFGPGTRLTVL.

This clone was found once. This sequence joins TRBV4-2 and TRBJ2-5, with D unclear. The V gene lost 0 bases and the J gene lost 5 bases, with 13 bases spanning the gap. CDR3 length: 15 residues. Germline CDR1 is LGHNA and CDR2 is YNFKEQ. Here the CDR3 DNA reads TGTGCCAGCAGCCAAGAGTCGGTGATCGGGGAGACCCAGTACTTC. The encoded protein is CASSQESVIGETQYF.

This clone was seen just once. The CDR3 DNA follows: TGTGCCATCAGCCCCGAGTGGACATCCTCCTACGAGCAGTACTTC. The encoded protein is CAISPEWTSSYEQYF. The chain is built from TRBV10-3 and TRBJ2-7; possible D gene TRBD1, 5 bases. The V gene's germline CDR1 is ENHRY and CDR2 SYGVKD. V lost 6 bases and J lost 0, with 15 bases in between. This CDR3 has 15 amino acids.

The chain has TRBV29-1 and TRBJ2-1; TRBD1 aligns across 10 bases. Trimming removed 5 bases from V and 6 bases from J; junction bases left unmatched: 4. The CDR3 spans 13 residues. CDR1 is SQVTM and CDR2 is ANQGSEA in the germline V gene. CDR3 nucleotides: TGCAGCGTTCGTGGACAGGGGGGCAATGAGCAGTTCTTC. Translating gives CSVRGQGGNEQFF.

The chain uses TRBV2 and TRBJ2-1; TRBD2 matches 9 bases. Germline values: CDR1 SNHLY, CDR2 FYNNEI. CDR3 length: 15 residues. V shed 5 bases, J shed 8 bases, and the junction held 10 bases outside the gene matches. The CDR3 reads CASSYSGSFSDEQFF. The DNA for the CDR3 is TGTGCCAGCAGTTATAGCGGGAGCTTTTCCGATGAGCAGTTCTTC.

This clone was counted once. The chain employs TRBV30 and TRBJ1-1, with 8 bases matching TRBD1. The CDR3 is 12 residues long. Trimming took 2 bases from V and 9 from J; bases not matched to a gene: 5. In germline, CDR1 is GTSNPN, CDR2 SVGIG (reference sequence). The CDR3 DNA is TGTGCCTGGAGTATCGCAGGGGGCAAAGCTTTCTTT. Translation: CAWSIAGGKAFF.

The chain links TRBV6-1 to TRBJ1-2; unclear D gene. In germline, CDR1 is MNHNS, CDR2 SASEGT. The CDR3 has 14 amino acids. V was clipped by 6 bases and J by 2 bases, with 13 bases between them. The CDR3 spells CASRPTDKNYGYTF. Written as DNA, the CDR3 is TGTGCCAGCAGACCGACCGACAAAAACTATGGCTACACCTTC.

The chain combines TRBV6-6 with TRBJ2-7, with TRBD2 as a possible D gene (5 bases). This CDR3 has 14 residues. The V gene lost 5 bases and the J gene lost 5 bases, with 16 bases spanning the gap. Germline lookup yields CDR1 MNHNY and CDR2 SVGAGI (reference sequence). The CDR3 DNA sequence: TGTGCCAGCAGTCTCGGGCTAGCTGGGGACGAGCAGTACTTC. Translating it yields CASSLGLAGDEQYF.

The genes are TRBV9 and TRBJ2-1, with D unclear. This CDR3 contains 14 residues. Germline V CDR1 and CDR2: SGDLS, YYNGEE. Trimming cost V 4 bases and J 4 bases, with 12 bases left between them. The CDR3: CASSISGSYNEQFF. In DNA form, the CDR3 reads TGTGCCAGCAGCATTAGTGGTTCTTACAATGAGCAGTTCTTC. Combining the CDR3 with reference TRBV9 and TRBJ2-1 gives the whole variable domain DSGVTQTPKHLITATGQRVTLRCSPRSGDLSVYWYQQSLDQGLQFLIQYYNGEERAKGNILERFSAQQFPDLHSELNLSSLELGDSALYFCASSISGSYNEQFFGPGTRLTVL.

The chain couples TRBV29-1 to TRBJ2-5; a possible D gene is TRBD1 (6 bases). The CDR3 consists of 14 residues. From germline, CDR1 is SQVTM and CDR2 ANQGSEA. With 7 bases removed from V and 5 bases from J, the gap between germline ends came to 20 bases. The CDR3 loop reads CSGRPQGSGETQYF. The CDR3 nucleotides read TGCAGCGGGCGCCCTCAGGGGTCGGGGGAGACCCAGTACTTC.